The 17 T cell receptor beta chains below were found in one sample sequenced in a study of early T cells in non-severe SARS-CoV-2 infection. TCRdb re-called the 5' RACE reads with MiXCR, one entry per CDR3 protein. The sample includes 64,000 or so distinct CDR3 sequences, roughly 12% of them seen just once. The sample in question was whole blood, obtained at baseline. Receptors originate from an adult who was a healthcare worker with PCR-confirmed SARS-CoV-2 infection or an uninfected control (not recorded which).

This clonotype appeared a few times. The chain uses TRBV20-1 and TRBJ2-3; D is perhaps TRBD1 (6 bases). V was cut by 6 bases and J by 0 bases, with 16 bases left in between. The germline gives CDR1 DFQATT, CDR2 SNEGSKA (reference sequence). The length of the CDR3 is 15 residues. DNA of the CDR3: TGCAGTGCCGGAGGAGGACAGACTAGCACAGATACGCAGTATTTT. It codes for CSAGGGQTSTDTQYF.

The CDR3 sequence: CASSEVMGDGEAFF. CDR3 sequence (DNA): TGTGCCAGCAGTGAAGTGATGGGTGACGGGGAAGCTTTCTTT. The chain employs TRBV6-1 and TRBJ1-1; the D is unclear. CDR1 and CDR2 from the germline V gene are MNHNS and SASEGT. Trimming left V 1 base short and J 8 bases short, with 14 bases between. This CDR3 spans 14 amino acids.

The chain couples TRBV7-9 to TRBJ2-7, with TRBD1 identical over 9 bases. The V gene's germline CDR1 is SEHNR and CDR2 FQNEAQ (reference sequence). This CDR3 is 15 amino acids long. V was pared by 5 bases and J by 3 bases, with 8 bases of the junction left unmatched. As DNA, the CDR3 is TGTGCCAGCAGCCATGAGCCGGGACAGGGCTACGAGCAGTACTTC. Encoded protein: CASSHEPGQGYEQYF.

This clonotype was detected only a few times. The chain combines TRBV10-2 with TRBJ1-2; 9 bases line up with TRBD1. V trimming: 9 bases; J trimming: 2 bases; junction bases outside the gene matches: 19. The V gene's germline CDR1 is WSHSY and CDR2 SAAADI. CDR3 length: 18 residues. The CDR3 DNA is TGCGCCAGTTCTCCGCCTGGGACAGGGCTATCTTTCAACTATGGCTACACCTTC. Encoded protein: CASSPPGTGLSFNYGYTF.

This clonotype was detected many times. This sequence joins TRBV3-1 and TRBJ2-7, with 14 bases aligning to TRBD2. Germline V CDR1 and CDR2: LGHDT, YNNKEL (reference sequence). The junction had 4 bases not matched to a gene; V was cut back by 3 bases and J by 3 bases. This CDR3 is built from 16 residues. The CDR3 DNA reads as TGTGCCAGCAGCCAGGGACTAGCGGGGGCCATCTACGAGCAGTACTTC. Protein: CASSQGLAGAIYEQYF.

This chain connects TRBV6-1 to TRBJ2-4; D might be TRBD1 or TRBD2, each matching 5 bases. Germline assignment: CDR1 MNHNS and CDR2 SASEGT. The V end lost 7 bases, the J end lost 2 bases, and 18 bases lay between the germline ends. This CDR3 is built from 16 residues. CDR3 residues: CASTRVLWDPKNIQYF. Written as DNA, the CDR3 is TGTGCCAGCACAAGAGTTCTGTGGGACCCCAAAAACATTCAGTACTTC.

This clonotype was seen a handful of times. CDR3 sequence (DNA): TGCGAGGCCGGCGGTTCCCTCACAGATACGCAGTATTTT. Translating it yields CEAGGSLTDTQYF. The chain couples TRBV20-1 to TRBJ2-3; D gene ambiguous. The germline gives CDR1 DFQATT, CDR2 SNEGSKA (reference sequence). CDR3 length: 13 amino acids.

The chain links TRBV10-1 to TRBJ1-1; D ambiguous. This CDR3 is 16 amino acids long. Looked up from germline, CDR1 is WNHNN and CDR2 is SYGVQD (reference sequence). V was shortened by 0 bases and J by 3 bases, with 14 bases between the two germline ends. The CDR3 region is CASSESRGSGDTEAFF. CDR3 coding DNA: TGCGCCAGCAGTGAGTCTCGTGGGTCGGGAGACACTGAAGCTTTCTTT.

This clonotype was detected once. The chain joins TRBV5-4 to TRBJ1-1, with 7 nucleotides matching TRBD1. CDR3 size: 15 residues. V gave up 4 bases and J gave up 1 base; unmatched junction bases: 7. The germline V gene has CDR1 SGHNT and CDR2 YYREEE (reference sequence). As DNA, the CDR3 is TGTGCCAGCAGCGTCCGGACAGGTTCGAACACTGAAGCTTTCTTT. Its protein is CASSVRTGSNTEAFF.

The table lists this clonotype with many counts. The chain combines TRBV6-2 or TRBV6-3 with TRBJ2-5, with D tentatively TRBD1 (6 bases). V was trimmed by 6 bases and J by 3 bases, leaving 11 bases between them. This CDR3 comprises 13 residues. Germline CDR1 is MNHEY and CDR2 is SVGEGT. CDR3 coding DNA: TGTGCCAGCAGGAATGCAGGGGAAGAGACCCAGTACTTC. Translated: CASRNAGEETQYF.

This chain connects TRBV28 to TRBJ1-4; tentative D call: TRBD1 (5 bases). Trimming cost V 5 bases and J 4 bases, with 14 bases left between them. The germline V gene encodes CDR1 MDHEN and CDR2 SYDVKM. The CDR3 has 15 amino acids. The chain's CDR3 is CASSPPTVRNEKLFF. CDR3 DNA sequence: TGTGCCAGCAGTCCCCCGACAGTCCGTAATGAAAAACTGTTTTTT.

This clonotype was detected a few times. The chain couples TRBV7-6 to TRBJ2-2; 7 bases match TRBD1. V was clipped by 6 bases and J by 5 bases; unmatched bases: 6. The CDR3 runs 14 residues. Germline CDR1 reads SGHVS; CDR2 reads FNYEAQ. This chain's CDR3 is CASRFTGETGELFF. CDR3 DNA: TGTGCCAGCAGGTTTACAGGGGAGACCGGGGAGCTGTTTTTT.

The CDR3 here is CASSPQAGREAYGYTF. Written as DNA, the CDR3 is TGTGCCAGCAGCCCACAGGCAGGTCGAGAGGCCTATGGCTACACCTTC. The rearrangement joins TRBV7-2 to TRBJ1-2; D possibly corresponds to TRBD1 (5 bases). Germline V gene lookup returns CDR1 SGHTA and CDR2 FQGNSA. With 5 bases removed from V and 4 bases from J, the gap between germline ends came to 20 bases. This CDR3 contains 16 residues.

The J gene is TRBJ2-7, the V gene TRBV7-2; tentative D call: TRBD2 (6 bases). The CDR3 covers 15 residues. Germline loops: CDR1 SGHTA, CDR2 FQGNSA. The V and J ends lost 5 bases and 2 bases respectively, with 16 bases between them. The CDR3 coding sequence is TGTGCCAGCAGCCAGGCCCTCGGGGGACCCTACGAGCAGTACTTC. It specifies CASSQALGGPYEQYF. The variable domain in full, completed from reference TRBV7-2 and TRBJ2-7, reads GAGVSQSPSNKVTEKGKDVELRCDPISGHTALYWYRQSLGQGLEFLIYFQGNSAPDKSGLPSDRFSAERTGGSVSTLTIQRTQQEDSAVYLCASSQALGGPYEQYFGPGTRLTVT.

This clonotype turned up a few times. The chain recombines TRBV13 with TRBJ1-1; D remains unclear. V was trimmed by 5 bases and J by 5 bases, leaving 12 bases between them. The CDR3 is 13 residues long. From germline, CDR1 is PRHDT and CDR2 FYEKMQ (reference sequence). CDR3 residues: CASSPPLSTEAFF. The CDR3 DNA reads as TGTGCCAGCAGCCCTCCACTGTCGACTGAAGCTTTCTTT.

The V and J genes are TRBV7-3 and TRBJ2-3; D call uncertain. The CDR3 has 18 amino acids. V lost 1 base and J lost 0, with 17 bases in between. Germline values: CDR1 SGHTA, CDR2 FQGTGA. The chain's CDR3 is CASSLMGSSGASTDTQYF. CDR3 coding DNA: TGTGCCAGCAGCTTAATGGGGTCTAGTGGAGCTAGCACAGATACGCAGTATTTT.

This clonotype was seen many times. V and J are TRBV5-6 and TRBJ2-3; a weak D match, TRBD2 (5 bases). V was cut by 0 bases and J by 4 bases, with 12 bases left in between. CDR1 is SGHDT and CDR2 is YYEEEE in the germline V gene. CDR3 length: 15 residues. In DNA form, the CDR3 reads TGTGCCAGCAGCTTGGTACTAGTAAGGGCAGATACGCAGTATTTT. Amino acids: CASSLVLVRADTQYF.